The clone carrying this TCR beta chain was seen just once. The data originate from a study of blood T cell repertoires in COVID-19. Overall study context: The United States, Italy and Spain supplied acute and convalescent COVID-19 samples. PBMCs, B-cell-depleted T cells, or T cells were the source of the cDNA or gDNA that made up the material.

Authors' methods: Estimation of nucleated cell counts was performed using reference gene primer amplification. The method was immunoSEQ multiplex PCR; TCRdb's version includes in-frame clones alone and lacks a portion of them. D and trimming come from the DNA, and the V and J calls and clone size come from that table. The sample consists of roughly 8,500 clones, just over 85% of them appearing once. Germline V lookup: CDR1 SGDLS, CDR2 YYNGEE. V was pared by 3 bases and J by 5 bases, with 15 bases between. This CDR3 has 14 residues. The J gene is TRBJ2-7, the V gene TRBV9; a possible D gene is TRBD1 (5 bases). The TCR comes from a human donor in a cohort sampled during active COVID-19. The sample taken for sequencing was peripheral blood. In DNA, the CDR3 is TGTGCCAGCAGCGCTCCAGGGTCTTCTAACGAGCAGTACTTC. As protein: CASSAPGSSNEQYF.